These T cell receptor beta chains were read from a single sample in a study of PD-1 blockade in classical Hodgkin lymphoma. The table came from immunoSEQ multiplex PCR; TCRdb's copy has only in-frame clones and leaves some out. Here the sample spans approximately 59,000 clones, approximately 90% being singletons. Sequencing was performed on peripheral blood mononuclear cells (PBMCs), taken before the second cycle of nivolumab. The receptors were gathered from a human donor with classical Hodgkin lymphoma. Each CDR3 is given with its conserved first and last residue. The listing skips clone size in some rows; elsewhere it reads once, few, many or a size class.

clone_size: .; j_call: TRBJ2-2; v_call: TRBV27; cdr3_length: 14; cdr3_aa: CASRAGLNTGELFF
clone_size: .; j_call: TRBJ2-2; v_call: TRBV6-1; cdr3_length: 14; cdr3_aa: CASSVQGYTGELFF
clone_size: .; j_call: TRBJ2-7; v_call: TRBV5-1; cdr3_length: 16; cdr3_aa: CASSPRTDRSSYEQYF
clone_size: .; j_call: TRBJ2-5; v_call: TRBV7-2; cdr3_length: 13; cdr3_aa: CASSRWSQETQYF
clone_size: .; j_call: TRBJ2-3; v_call: TRBV7-9; cdr3_length: 15; cdr3_aa: CASSTVLEGTDTQYF
clone_size: .; j_call: TRBJ1-2; v_call: TRBV6-6; cdr3_length: 13; cdr3_aa: CASSYGGSYGYTF
clone_size: once; j_call: TRBJ2-3; v_call: TRBV13; cdr3_length: 15; cdr3_aa: CASSTRLPSTDTQYF
clone_size: .; j_call: TRBJ2-3; v_call: TRBV5-1; cdr3_length: 16; cdr3_aa: CASSLMGQGAVDTQYF
clone_size: .; j_call: TRBJ2-5; v_call: TRBV9; cdr3_length: 15; cdr3_aa: CASSAQGARQETQYF
clone_size: .; j_call: TRBJ1-3; v_call: TRBV5-6; cdr3_length: 18; cdr3_aa: CASSSTNQQGLPGNTIYF
clone_size: .; j_call: TRBJ2-3; v_call: TRBV6-6; cdr3_length: 16; cdr3_aa: CASSYSERSPTDTQYF
clone_size: once; j_call: TRBJ1-2; v_call: TRBV5-6; cdr3_length: 15; cdr3_aa: CASSIQAGGFYGYTF
clone_size: .; j_call: TRBJ2-2; v_call: TRBV2; cdr3_length: 18; cdr3_aa: CASSVVAGGPGRTGELFF
clone_size: .; j_call: TRBJ1-4; v_call: TRBV28; cdr3_length: 15; cdr3_aa: CASSPMGPLNEKLFF
clone_size: .; j_call: TRBJ2-3; v_call: TRBV7-3; cdr3_length: 15; cdr3_aa: CASSRRGDGTDTQYF
clone_size: .; j_call: TRBJ2-3; v_call: TRBV11-2; cdr3_length: 14; cdr3_aa: CASSLVSRADTQYF
clone_size: .; j_call: TRBJ1-2; v_call: TRBV7-9; cdr3_length: 14; cdr3_aa: CASSLTDRDHGYTF
clone_size: .; j_call: TRBJ2-7; v_call: TRBV4-3; cdr3_length: 14; cdr3_aa: CASAPGTQYYEQYF
clone_size: .; j_call: TRBJ2-7; v_call: TRBV9; cdr3_length: 14; cdr3_aa: CASSTGLSSYEQYF
clone_size: .; j_call: TRBJ2-7; v_call: TRBV7-9; cdr3_length: 13; cdr3_aa: CASSLGGLSEQYF
clone_size: .; j_call: TRBJ2-7; v_call: TRBV28; cdr3_length: 13; cdr3_aa: CASSSGGFYEQYF
clone_size: .; j_call: TRBJ1-1; v_call: TRBV2; cdr3_length: 15; cdr3_aa: CASRGTGEINTEAFF
clone_size: once; j_call: TRBJ2-2; v_call: TRBV6-4; cdr3_length: 17; cdr3_aa: CASSDTLAGGYTGELFF
clone_size: .; j_call: TRBJ2-7; v_call: TRBV7-8; cdr3_length: 15; cdr3_aa: CASSLDGWSSYEQYF
clone_size: .; j_call: TRBJ2-3; v_call: TRBV19; cdr3_length: 16; cdr3_aa: CASRLRGTSSTDTQYF
clone_size: once; j_call: TRBJ1-2; v_call: TRBV27; cdr3_length: 14; cdr3_aa: CASSFGTGSYGYTF
clone_size: .; j_call: TRBJ2-5; v_call: TRBV6-5; cdr3_length: 15; cdr3_aa: CASSYSGLAGETQYF
clone_size: .; j_call: TRBJ2-3; v_call: TRBV29-1; cdr3_length: 18; cdr3_aa: CSVEGIASGRTFTDTQYF
clone_size: .; j_call: TRBJ1-3; v_call: TRBV15; cdr3_length: 15; cdr3_aa: CATRDTGGAGNTIYF
clone_size: few; j_call: TRBJ2-7; v_call: TRBV29-1; cdr3_length: 13; cdr3_aa: CSVAKGARYEQYF
clone_size: .; j_call: TRBJ1-2; v_call: TRBV9; cdr3_length: 14; cdr3_aa: CASSFTGTGDGYTF
clone_size: .; j_call: TRBJ1-2; v_call: TRBV15; cdr3_length: 17; cdr3_aa: CATSRDLSSPTFYGYTF
clone_size: .; j_call: TRBJ2-7; v_call: TRBV7-8; cdr3_length: 17; cdr3_aa: CASSLARRGWKTGEQYF
clone_size: .; j_call: TRBJ2-7; v_call: TRBV19; cdr3_length: 13; cdr3_aa: CASIVGIRGEQYF